This is a list of T cell receptor beta chains from one sample in a study of CD8+ T cells in alopecia areata. Libraries were prepared by immunoSEQ multiplex PCR; TCRdb keeps only in-frame clonotypes and omits some of them. The sample lists hundreds of thousands of clones; 60% were seen once. Source: CD4+ T cells sorted from blood, taken at roughly week 53, from a patient treated with tofacitinib. The receptors were sampled from a human donor with alopecia areata. CDR3s include the opening cysteine and the closing phenylalanine or tryptophan. Fields, in order: CDR3 protein, J gene, V gene.

CDR3 protein: CASSVQGGEAFF; J gene: TRBJ1-1; V gene: TRBV7-3
CDR3 protein: CAWSVRAGIGGNEQFF; J gene: TRBJ2-1; V gene: TRBV30
CDR3 protein: CAISESNRGSGYEQYF; J gene: TRBJ2-7; V gene: TRBV10-3
CDR3 protein: CSVERRGDWDNEQFF; J gene: TRBJ2-1; V gene: TRBV29-1
CDR3 protein: CASSYSEVSKETQYF; J gene: TRBJ2-5; V gene: TRBV6-5
CDR3 protein: CASDRESGANVLTF; J gene: TRBJ2-6; V gene: TRBV2
CDR3 protein: CAISESRDRQPQHF; J gene: TRBJ1-5; V gene: TRBV10-3
CDR3 protein: CASSLAAVSPLHF; J gene: TRBJ1-6; V gene: TRBV5-1
CDR3 protein: CSVDSRDLWETQYF; J gene: TRBJ2-5; V gene: TRBV29-1
CDR3 protein: CASSVVSGALNNEQFF; J gene: TRBJ2-1; V gene: TRBV9
CDR3 protein: CASTTGGSYEQYF; J gene: TRBJ2-7; V gene: TRBV25-1
CDR3 protein: CASRRGGQPQHF; J gene: TRBJ1-5; V gene: TRBV6-6
CDR3 protein: CASSSRTGLDTEAFF; J gene: TRBJ1-1; V gene: TRBV11-1
CDR3 protein: CASSHTMTSGGGNEQFF; J gene: TRBJ2-1; V gene: TRBV14
CDR3 protein: CASSSGQDNYGYTF; J gene: TRBJ1-2; V gene: TRBV18
CDR3 protein: CASSVGGIGGNEQFF; J gene: TRBJ2-1; V gene: TRBV9
CDR3 protein: CASSRGQGVAGYTF; J gene: TRBJ1-2; V gene: TRBV7-9
CDR3 protein: CATSRDRGTEAFF; J gene: TRBJ1-1; V gene: TRBV15
CDR3 protein: CASSYNGVSNQPQHF; J gene: TRBJ1-5; V gene: TRBV6-5
CDR3 protein: CASGPAASYNEQFF; J gene: TRBJ2-1; V gene: TRBV7-3
CDR3 protein: CAWSIISGVAFF; J gene: TRBJ1-1; V gene: TRBV30
CDR3 protein: CASSPTPRTNRFGTIYF; J gene: TRBJ1-3; V gene: TRBV7-8
CDR3 protein: CASSKTGGSYEQYF; J gene: TRBJ2-7; V gene: TRBV9
CDR3 protein: CASSQDGGEQYF; J gene: TRBJ2-7; V gene: TRBV4-1
CDR3 protein: CASSPGQAGGYTF; J gene: TRBJ1-2; V gene: TRBV27
CDR3 protein: CASSVDTVSYEQYF; J gene: TRBJ2-7; V gene: TRBV7-8
CDR3 protein: CASSESPPRTNQPQHF; J gene: TRBJ1-5; V gene: TRBV6-1
CDR3 protein: CASSDRVNQPQHF; J gene: TRBJ1-5; V gene: TRBV2
CDR3 protein: CASSTGTGIAYTF; J gene: TRBJ1-2; V gene: TRBV19
CDR3 protein: CATSRESQGGDTQYF; J gene: TRBJ2-3; V gene: TRBV15
CDR3 protein: CASAAESTDTQYF; J gene: TRBJ2-3; V gene: TRBV2
CDR3 protein: CSVKTDTQYF; J gene: TRBJ2-3; V gene: TRBV29-1
CDR3 protein: CSVDDGTDKEAFF; J gene: TRBJ1-1; V gene: TRBV29-1
CDR3 protein: CASSQLGETQYF; J gene: TRBJ2-5; V gene: TRBV6-1
CDR3 protein: CASSPSGRVNTEAFF; J gene: TRBJ1-1; V gene: TRBV18
CDR3 protein: CASSLVASGYEQYF; J gene: TRBJ2-7; V gene: TRBV7-2
CDR3 protein: CASSPAANEKLFF; J gene: TRBJ1-4; V gene: TRBV18
CDR3 protein: CASSGGRYEQYF; J gene: TRBJ2-7; V gene: TRBV7-9
CDR3 protein: CASSHGQGVVSPLHF; J gene: TRBJ1-6; V gene: TRBV23-1
CDR3 protein: CASSPRATGRWLFF; J gene: TRBJ1-4; V gene: TRBV7-2
CDR3 protein: CASYQPAGSVETQYF; J gene: TRBJ2-5; V gene: TRBV6-1
CDR3 protein: CASAPQGRHEQYF; J gene: TRBJ2-7; V gene: TRBV13
CDR3 protein: CASSPGTNYNEQFF; J gene: TRBJ2-1; V gene: TRBV6-6
CDR3 protein: CASREGNTEAFF; J gene: TRBJ1-1; V gene: TRBV5-1
CDR3 protein: CASSESGPEQFF; J gene: TRBJ2-1; V gene: TRBV2
CDR3 protein: CSGSWGAGNTIYF; J gene: TRBJ1-3; V gene: TRBV29-1
CDR3 protein: CSVTTGGWGTDTQYF; J gene: TRBJ2-3; V gene: TRBV29-1
CDR3 protein: CASGLVRGQGTGQPQHF; J gene: TRBJ1-5; V gene: TRBV12-5
CDR3 protein: CASSTRQGDYQETQYF; J gene: TRBJ2-5; V gene: TRBV4-2
CDR3 protein: CAISEGRGGYEQYF; J gene: TRBJ2-7; V gene: TRBV10-3
CDR3 protein: CASSNDRADTEAFF; J gene: TRBJ1-1; V gene: TRBV19